Below are 29 T cell receptor beta chains sequenced from a single sample in a study of blood T cell repertoires in COVID-19. Assay used: immunoSEQ multiplex PCR; TCRdb lists only in-frame clones, some missing. The sample holds about 130,000 clones; roughly 89% are singletons and the top ten take around 4.5%. Sequenced: peripheral blood. All receptors come from a man in his sixties with COVID-19, enrolled during active disease.

The chain couples TRBV5-4 to TRBJ1-5; a weak D match, TRBD1 (5 bases). V was trimmed by 0 bases and J by 5 bases, leaving 12 bases between them. CDR3 length: 15 amino acids. Germline CDR1 SGHNT, CDR2 YYREEE (reference sequence). The CDR3 bases are TGTGCCAGCAGCTTGGGGTCAGGGAGGGATCAGCCCCAGCATTTT. Protein product: CASSLGSGRDQPQHF.

This clone was seen once. The chain uses TRBV28 and TRBJ1-2; 8 bases are a match to TRBD1. CDR3 length equals 15 residues. CDR1 is MDHEN and CDR2 is SYDVKM in the germline V gene. With V trimmed by 3 bases and J by 2 bases, 5 bases remained unmatched. In DNA form, the CDR3 reads TGTGCCAGCAGTTTGCGGCGACAGGGGAACTATGGCTACACCTTC. It encodes CASSLRRQGNYGYTF.

The genes are TRBV7-9 and TRBJ2-2; 10 bases line up with TRBD2. CDR1 is SEHNR, CDR2 FQNEAQ, per germline (reference sequence). V trimming: 2 bases; J trimming: 4 bases; junction bases outside the gene matches: 1. The CDR3 loop spans 15 amino acids. The CDR3 sequence: CASSLIAGGTGELFF. CDR3 nucleotide sequence: TGTGCCAGCAGCTTAATAGCGGGGGGCACCGGGGAGCTGTTTTTT.

The V gene is TRBV6-6, the J gene TRBJ2-7; D might be TRBD1 (6 bases). Between the trimmed V and J ends, which lost 0 bases and 12 bases, there was a span of 15 bases. Germline V gene lookup returns CDR1 MNHNY and CDR2 SVGAGI (reference sequence). The CDR3 covers 13 residues. For the CDR3, the DNA is TGTGCCAGCAGTTACTCGCAAACGCCCAGGGGGTACTTC. This sequence encodes CASSYSQTPRGYF.

V is TRBV10-3 and J is TRBJ2-2, with D unresolved. The V end was cut by 8 bases, the J end by 3 bases, with 10 bases between. Germline V lookup: CDR1 ENHRY, CDR2 SYGVKD. This CDR3 comprises 13 residues. CDR3: CAIYHTDTGELFF. In DNA, the CDR3 is TGTGCCATCTACCACACAGACACCGGGGAGCTGTTTTTT.

The V call is TRBV7-2, the J call TRBJ1-5; TRBD1 might be the D (6 bases). The CDR3 contains 15 residues. V was shortened by 1 base and J by 6 bases, with 13 bases between the two germline ends. Germline CDR1 is SGHTA and CDR2 is FQGNSA. The CDR3 DNA is TGTGCCAGCAGCTTAGGAGGTACAGGGCCTCAGCCCCAGCATTTT. Amino acids: CASSLGGTGPQPQHF.

The rearrangement uses TRBV3-1 (or the pseudogene TRBV3-2) and TRBJ1-1; weak D call: TRBD1 (5 bases). From germline, CDR1 is LGHDT and CDR2 YNNKEL (reference sequence). The CDR3 has 16 residues. V was shortened by 0 bases and J by 4 bases, with 15 bases between the two germline ends. CDR3 amino acids: CASSQDLGGIPTEAFF. For the CDR3, the DNA is TGTGCCAGCAGCCAAGATCTTGGGGGGATCCCCACTGAAGCTTTCTTT.

V is TRBV19 and J is TRBJ2-3; perhaps TRBD2 as D (5 bases). V lost 1 base and J lost 6, with 8 bases in between. The CDR3 has 13 residues. Germline V gene lookup returns CDR1 LNHDA and CDR2 SQIVND (reference sequence). The CDR3 here is CASSIARGDTQYF. Here the CDR3 DNA reads TGTGCCAGTAGTATAGCCCGAGGGGATACGCAGTATTTT.

J is TRBJ1-6 and V is TRBV6-5; a weak D match, TRBD1 (5 bases). This CDR3 has 13 amino acids. From germline, CDR1 is MNHEY and CDR2 SVGAGI. V shed 7 bases and J shed 7 bases, with 11 bases lying between them. As DNA, the CDR3 is TGTGCCAGCAAAGCCCCAGGGAATTCACCCCTCCACTTT. Protein sequence: CASKAPGNSPLHF.

This clone was seen many times. The rearrangement joins TRBV4-1 to TRBJ2-7; D call uncertain. Trimming took 0 bases from V and 2 from J, leaving 5 bases between them. Germline values: CDR1 MGHRA, CDR2 YSYEKL. The length of the CDR3 is 13 residues. The CDR3 loop reads CASSQEATYEQYF. CDR3 DNA sequence: TGCGCCAGCAGCCAAGAGGCCACCTACGAGCAGTACTTC.

The rearrangement uses TRBV6-5 and TRBJ2-5, with TRBD1 identical over 7 bases. CDR1 and CDR2 (germline): MNHEY, SVGAGI. This CDR3 is built from 14 residues. The V segment lost 4 bases and the J segment 1 base; nucleotides outside the gene matches: 3. The CDR3, as DNA: TGTGCCAGCAGTTGGGGACAGACCCAAGAGACCCAGTACTTC. It yields the protein CASSWGQTQETQYF.

The genes are TRBV7-2 and TRBJ1-1, with D maybe TRBD1 (6 bases). V lost 5 bases, J lost 4 bases, and 14 bases lay in between. Germline loops: CDR1 SGHTA, CDR2 FQGNSA. This CDR3 is 14 amino acids long. CDR3 sequence: CASSEGGRVTEAFF. The CDR3 bases are TGTGCCAGCAGCGAGGGGGGGAGGGTCACTGAAGCTTTCTTT.

The chain links TRBV7-2 to TRBJ2-7, with TRBD1 matching over 7 bases. Germline V CDR1 and CDR2: SGHTA, FQGNSA. The CDR3 runs 14 residues. J was trimmed by 5 bases and V by 1 base; bases with no gene match: 5. CDR3 region: CASSLERGRNEQYF. The CDR3 DNA reads as TGTGCCAGCAGCTTAGAAAGGGGGCGAAACGAGCAGTACTTC.

The chain links TRBV2 to TRBJ2-7, with 7 positions matching TRBD1. The V gene end was trimmed by 6 bases and the J gene end by 3 bases; junction bases not matched to a gene: 5. Germline CDR1 SNHLY, CDR2 FYNNEI. There are 13 residues in the CDR3. CDR3 sequence: CASRADRYYEQYF. The CDR3 DNA reads as TGTGCCAGCAGGGCGGACAGGTACTACGAGCAGTACTTC.

The sample holds one count of this clone. This chain joins TRBV12-3 or TRBV12-4 and TRBJ2-7; D is possibly TRBD1 (6 bases). V lost 5 bases, J lost 3 bases, and 11 bases lay in between. The CDR3 length is 13 residues. The CDR3 sequence is CASSPRDNYEQYF. The CDR3 region has the DNA TGTGCCAGCAGTCCAAGGGACAACTACGAGCAGTACTTC.

This rearrangement joins TRBV28 to TRBJ2-2, with 10 bases fitting TRBD1. This CDR3 has 14 amino acids. Looked up from germline, CDR1 is MDHEN and CDR2 is SYDVKM. V was pared by 6 bases and J by 8 bases, with 6 bases of the junction left unmatched. CDR3 protein: CASRGGTGVGELFF. The DNA of the CDR3 is TGTGCCAGCAGAGGCGGGACAGGGGTGGGGGAGCTGTTTTTT.

The CDR3 here is CASSYSQGALNYGYTF. The CDR3 DNA is TGTGCCAGCAGTTACTCGCAGGGGGCCCTTAACTATGGCTACACCTTC. This sequence joins TRBV6-5 and TRBJ1-2; 8 positions match TRBD1. Germline trimming cut 0 bases from V and 1 base from J; bases unmatched to any gene: 4. Germline CDR1 MNHEY, CDR2 SVGAGI. This CDR3 comprises 16 residues.

The chain is built from TRBV5-1 and TRBJ2-2, with D maybe TRBD1 (5 bases). The CDR3 sequence is 16 residues long. Looked up from germline, CDR1 is SGHRS and CDR2 is YFSETQ. Trimming removed 0 bases from V and 0 bases from J, with 9 bases in between. CDR3 region: CASSLVSGPNTGELFF. CDR3 nucleotide sequence: TGCGCCAGCAGCTTGGTTTCAGGGCCGAACACCGGGGAGCTGTTTTTT.

The CDR3 region is CASSPGVQGAEAFF. CDR3 DNA sequence: TGTGCCAGCTCACCAGGAGTGCAGGGGGCTGAAGCTTTCTTT. The V and J genes are TRBV18 and TRBJ1-1; TRBD1 matches at 7 bases. From germline, CDR1 is KGHSH and CDR2 LQKENI. V was pared by 2 bases and J by 6 bases, with 6 bases of the junction left unmatched. This CDR3 has 14 residues.

This chain uses TRBV23-1 with TRBJ1-1, with a weak D call TRBD1 (6 bases). TRBV23-1 is classed as an ORF, of uncertain function. Trimming shortened V by 1 base and J by 1 base, and 16 bases separated the two germline ends. This CDR3 has 17 amino acids. CDR3 sequence reads: CASSQLAPSTGNTEAFF. The CDR3 bases are TGCGCCAGCAGTCAATTAGCCCCTTCGACAGGGAACACTGAAGCTTTCTTT.

The V call is TRBV18, the J call TRBJ1-5; TRBD1 matches 8 bases. CDR3 length: 15 residues. With V trimmed by 5 bases and J by 4 bases, 7 bases remained unmatched. The germline V gene has CDR1 KGHSH and CDR2 LQKENI. The CDR3 here is CASSGQGATNQPQHF. In nucleotides, the CDR3 is TGTGCCAGCTCAGGGCAGGGGGCTACGAATCAGCCCCAGCATTTT.

The rearrangement links TRBV6-5 to TRBJ2-5; 9 bases match TRBD2. This CDR3 has 15 amino acids. Looked up from germline, CDR1 is MNHEY and CDR2 is SVGAGI. V trimming: 6 bases; J trimming: 2 bases; junction bases outside the gene matches: 7. The CDR3 sequence is CASRQPAGGQETQYF. The CDR3 bases are TGTGCCAGCAGACAACCAGCGGGGGGACAAGAGACCCAGTACTTC.

The sample holds one count of this clone. The chain employs TRBV7-2 and TRBJ2-3; D is uncertain. Trimming left V 6 bases short and J 1 base short, with 11 bases between. This CDR3 is 14 amino acids long. Germline V CDR1 and CDR2: SGHTA, FQGNSA. CDR3 in amino acids: CASRPEPRTDTQYF. For the CDR3, the DNA is TGTGCCAGCAGACCAGAACCCCGCACAGATACGCAGTATTTT.

V gene TRBV7-2 combines with J gene TRBJ1-4; D might be TRBD1 (5 bases). The CDR3 runs to 15 residues. CDR1 is SGHTA and CDR2 is FQGNSA in the germline V gene. Trimming shortened V by 0 bases and J by 8 bases, and 13 bases separated the two germline ends. The CDR3 loop reads CASSLAAGPGEKLFF. The CDR3 DNA is TGTGCCAGCAGCTTAGCGGCAGGGCCAGGCGAAAAACTGTTTTTT.

As to this clone: One end of the junction fails to match germline, which may point to a read error. The chain links TRBV19 to TRBJ1-1; 7 nucleotides match TRBD1. The germline CDR1 and CDR2 sequences are LNHDA and SQIVND (reference sequence). CDR3 length equals 15 residues. CDR3 DNA sequence: TGTGCCAGCAGTAGTCGGGCAGGGGGGAACACTGAAGCTTTCTTT. Translating it yields CASSSRAGGNTEAFF.

V gene TRBV7-9 combines with J gene TRBJ2-3, with D perhaps matching TRBD1 (5 bases). This CDR3 is built from 15 residues. V lost 6 bases to trimming and J lost 1 base, with 14 bases between them. Germline V gene lookup returns CDR1 SEHNR and CDR2 FQNEAQ (reference sequence). The CDR3 DNA follows: TGTGCCAGCAGTTCGATGGGGCAGGGCACAGATACGCAGTATTTT. Its translation is CASSSMGQGTDTQYF. The full variable domain, in which reference TRBV7-9 and TRBJ2-3 provide the parts outside the CDR3, is DTGVSQNPRHKITKRGQNVTFRCDPISEHNRLYWYRQTLGQGPEFLTYFQNEAQLEKSRLLSDRFSAERPKGSFSTLEIQRTEQGDSAMYLCASSSMGQGTDTQYFGPGTRLTVL.

The chain is built from TRBV30 and TRBJ1-6; TRBD1 aligns across 9 bases. CDR1 is GTSNPN and CDR2 is SVGIG in the germline V gene (reference sequence). The trim removed 4 bases at V and 7 bases at J, leaving 8 bases unmatched. The CDR3 covers 15 residues. The DNA of the CDR3 is TGTGCCTGGAAGCTACAGGGGGCCAGGAATTCACCCCTCCACTTT. Protein: CAWKLQGARNSPLHF. Drawing the rest from reference TRBV30 and TRBJ1-6, the complete variable domain is SQTIHQWPATLVQPVGSPLSLECTVEGTSNPNLYWYRQAAGRGLQLLFYSVGIGQISSEVPQNLSASRPQDRQFILSSKKLLLSDSGFYLCAWKLQGARNSPLHFGNGTRLTVT.

The J gene is TRBJ2-1, the V gene TRBV30; 9 bases line up with TRBD1. V trimming: 5 bases; J trimming: 4 bases; junction bases outside the gene matches: 6. The germline CDR1 and CDR2 sequences are GTSNPN and SVGIG (reference sequence). The CDR3 is 14 amino acids. The CDR3 nucleotides read TGTGCCTGGTGCGACAGGGGGGAGTACAATGAGCAGTTCTTC. This codes for CAWCDRGEYNEQFF.

The chain employs TRBV19 and TRBJ1-5, with D possibly being TRBD1 (5 bases). The CDR3 contains 14 residues. CDR1 LNHDA and CDR2 SQIVND come from the germline V gene (reference sequence). Trimming stripped 5 bases from V and 3 bases from J, with 11 bases between. CDR3 in DNA: TGTGCCAGTAGTGCTCAGGGAAACAATCAGCCCCAGCATTTT. This sequence encodes CASSAQGNNQPQHF. Filled out from reference TRBV19 and TRBJ1-5, the complete variable domain reads DGGITQSPKYLFRKEGQNVTLSCEQNLNHDAMYWYRQDPGQGLRLIYYSQIVNDFQKGDIAEGYSVSREKKESFPLTVTSAQKNPTAFYLCASSAQGNNQPQHFGDGTRLSIL.